A single TCR beta chain is shown here with its context. These data belong to a study of blood T cells in healthy people across ages. Together with a sample-barcoded 5' primer, a J-beta primer mix was included in a second PCR lasting 7 to 11 cycles. TCRdb processed the 5' RACE reads anew with MiXCR; each CDR3 protein has one entry. The sample records about 640,000 distinct CDR3 sequences, roughly 50% being singletons. The germline CDR1 and CDR2 sequences are MNHNY and SVGAGI (reference sequence). The CDR3 covers 13 residues. Between the trimmed V and J ends, which lost 2 bases and 4 bases, there was a span of 8 bases.

This receptor was identified in a man aged 55 to 70 in good health. Sequencing was carried out using blood. The gene calls are TRBV6-6 and TRBJ1-2, with D tentatively TRBD1 (5 bases). The DNA for the CDR3 is TGTGCCAGCAGTTACGGGGACGGCTATGGCTACACCTTC. Its protein product is CASSYGDGYGYTF.